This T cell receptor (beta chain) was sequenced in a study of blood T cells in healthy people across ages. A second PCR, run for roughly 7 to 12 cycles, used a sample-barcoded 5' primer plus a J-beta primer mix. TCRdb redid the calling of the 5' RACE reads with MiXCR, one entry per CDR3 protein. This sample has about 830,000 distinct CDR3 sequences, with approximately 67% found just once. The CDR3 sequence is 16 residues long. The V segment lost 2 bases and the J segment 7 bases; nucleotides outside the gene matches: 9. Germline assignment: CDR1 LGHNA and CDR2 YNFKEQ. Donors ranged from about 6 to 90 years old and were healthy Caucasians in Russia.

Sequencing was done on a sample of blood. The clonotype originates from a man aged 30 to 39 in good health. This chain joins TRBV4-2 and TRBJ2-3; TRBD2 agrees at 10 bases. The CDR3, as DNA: TGTGCCAGCAGCCAACCCGAGGGACTAGCGTCAAATACGCAGTATTTT. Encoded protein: CASSQPEGLASNTQYF.